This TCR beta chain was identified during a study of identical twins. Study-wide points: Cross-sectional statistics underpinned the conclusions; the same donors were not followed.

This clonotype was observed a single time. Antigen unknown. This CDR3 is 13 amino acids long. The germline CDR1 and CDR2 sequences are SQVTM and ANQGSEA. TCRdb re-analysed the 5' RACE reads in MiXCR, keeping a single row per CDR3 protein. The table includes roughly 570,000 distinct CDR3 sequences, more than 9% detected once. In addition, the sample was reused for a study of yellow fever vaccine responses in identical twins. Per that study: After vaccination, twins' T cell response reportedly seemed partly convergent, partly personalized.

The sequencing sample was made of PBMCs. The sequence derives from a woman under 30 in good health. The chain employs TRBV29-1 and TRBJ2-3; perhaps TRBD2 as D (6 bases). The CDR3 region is CSLWDLLTDTQYF. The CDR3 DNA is TGCAGTCTCTGGGACTTACTCACAGATACGCAGTATTTT.